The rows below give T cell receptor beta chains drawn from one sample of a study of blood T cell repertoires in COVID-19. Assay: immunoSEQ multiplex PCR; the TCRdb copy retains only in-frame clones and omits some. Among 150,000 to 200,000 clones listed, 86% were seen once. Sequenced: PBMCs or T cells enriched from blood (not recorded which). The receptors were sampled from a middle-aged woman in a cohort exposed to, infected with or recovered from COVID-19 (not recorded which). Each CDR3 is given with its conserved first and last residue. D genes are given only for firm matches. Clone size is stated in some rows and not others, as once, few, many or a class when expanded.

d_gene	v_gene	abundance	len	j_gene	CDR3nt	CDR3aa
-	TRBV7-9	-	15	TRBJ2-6	TGTGCCAGCAGCTTAGTAGACTCTGGGGCCAACGTCCTGACTTTC	CASSLVDSGANVLTF
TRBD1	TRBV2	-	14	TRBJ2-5	TGTGCCAGCAGCGATACAGGGGGCGCGGAGACCCAGTACTTC	CASSDTGGAETQYF
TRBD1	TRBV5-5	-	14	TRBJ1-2	TGTGCCAGCAGCTTGTACAGGGGGTCCTATGGCTACACCTTC	CASSLYRGSYGYTF
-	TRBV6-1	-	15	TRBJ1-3	TGTGCCAGCAGTGATCGCCAGTCCTCTGGAAACACCATATATTTT	CASSDRQSSGNTIYF
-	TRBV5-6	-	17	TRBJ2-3	TGTGCCAGCAGCGCCCTCAGGTCGTACGACGACACAGATACGCAGTATTTT	CASSALRSYDDTDTQYF
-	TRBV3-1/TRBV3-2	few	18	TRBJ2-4	TGTGCCAGCAGCCAAGTGAGGGCTCAGGGGTTAGCCAAAAACATTCAGTACTTC	CASSQVRAQGLAKNIQYF
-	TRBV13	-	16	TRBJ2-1	TGTGCCAGCAGCTCCGAAGGGACAAGCTCCTACAATGAGCAGTTCTTC	CASSSEGTSSYNEQFF
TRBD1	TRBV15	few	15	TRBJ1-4	TGTGCCACCAAAGTGACAGGGGTACCATATGAAAAACTGTTTTTT	CATKVTGVPYEKLFF
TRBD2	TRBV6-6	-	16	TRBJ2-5	TGTGCCAGCAGTTCCCGGACTAGCGGGGGACAAGAGACCCAGTACTTC	CASSSRTSGGQETQYF
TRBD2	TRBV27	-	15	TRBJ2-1	TGTGCCAGCAGCTATGGGGCTAGCGGGATTGTCGGGCAGTTCTTC	CASSYGASGIVGQFF
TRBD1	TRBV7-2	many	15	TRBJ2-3	TGTGCCAGCAGCTCGACAGGGGGCGCCGCAGATACGCAGTATTTT	CASSSTGGAADTQYF
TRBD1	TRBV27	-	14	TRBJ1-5	TGTGCCAGCAGCCGGACAGGGGGTTATCAGCCCCAGCATTTT	CASSRTGGYQPQHF
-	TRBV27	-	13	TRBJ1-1	TGTGCCAGCAGTTTACGAGAGGACACTGAAGCTTTCTTT	CASSLREDTEAFF
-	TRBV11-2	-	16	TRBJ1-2	TGTGCCAGCAGCTTAGACGGGCGGGGTCAGAACTATGGCTACACCTTC	CASSLDGRGQNYGYTF
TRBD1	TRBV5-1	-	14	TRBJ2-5	TGCGCCAGCAGCTTGGAGGGGGCGGGTGAGACCCAGTACTTC	CASSLEGAGETQYF
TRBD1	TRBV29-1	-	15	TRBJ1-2	TGCAGCGTTGACTCCCGGACAGGATGGCCCTATGGCTACACCTTC	CSVDSRTGWPYGYTF
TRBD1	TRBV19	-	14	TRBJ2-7	TGTGCCAGTAGTGAAGGACAGGGGATCTACGAGCAGTACTTC	CASSEGQGIYEQYF
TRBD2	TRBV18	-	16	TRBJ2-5	TGTGCCAGCTCCCCCAGGCTAGCGGGAGAACGCAAGACCCAGTACTTC	CASSPRLAGERKTQYF
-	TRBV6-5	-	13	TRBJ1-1	TGTGCCAGCGGGAGAGGGGGGAACACTGAAGCTTTCTTT	CASGRGGNTEAFF
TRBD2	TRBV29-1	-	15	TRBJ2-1	TGCAGCGTTTATCTGACTAGCGGGGGTTACAATGAGCAGTTCTTC	CSVYLTSGGYNEQFF
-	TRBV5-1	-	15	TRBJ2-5	TGCGCCAGCAGCTTTACTACGTCGAGGGGGGAGACCCAGTACTTC	CASSFTTSRGETQYF
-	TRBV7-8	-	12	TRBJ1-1	TGTGCCAGCAGCTTTAGTTACACTGAAGCTTTCTTT	CASSFSYTEAFF
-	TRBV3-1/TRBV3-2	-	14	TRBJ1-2	TGTGCCAGCAGCCAAGCAACGAGGGACTATGGCTACACCTTC	CASSQATRDYGYTF
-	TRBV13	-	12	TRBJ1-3	TGTGCCAGCAGGGGCCCCGGAAACACCATATATTTT	CASRGPGNTIYF
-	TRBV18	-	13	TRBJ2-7	TGTGCCAGCTCCCCGGGTCTGATTGACGAGCAGTACTTC	CASSPGLIDEQYF
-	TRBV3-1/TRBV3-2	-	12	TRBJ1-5	TGTGCCAGCAGCCAAGATCAAATGAGCCAGCATTTT	CASSQDQMSQHF
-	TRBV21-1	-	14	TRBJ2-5	TGTGCCAGCAGCAATCTGGAGGAACAAGAGACCCAGTACTTC	CASSNLEEQETQYF
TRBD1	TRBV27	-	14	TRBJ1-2	TGTGCCAGCAGTACAACCGGGACAGGGTTTGGCTACACCTTC	CASSTTGTGFGYTF
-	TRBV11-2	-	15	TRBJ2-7	TGTGCCAGCAGCCTCGGGGGAAGAGGCGCCTACGAGCAGTACTTC	CASSLGGRGAYEQYF
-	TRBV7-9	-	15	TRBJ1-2	TGTGCCAGCAGCCCCCCGGACGGGGTTAAGTATGGCTACACCTTC	CASSPPDGVKYGYTF
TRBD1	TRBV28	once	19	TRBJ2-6	TGTGCCAGCAGCGATGTCTCCGGGACAGAAAACTCTGGGGCCAACGTCCTGACTTTC	CASSDVSGTENSGANVLTF
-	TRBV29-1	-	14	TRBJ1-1	TGCAGCGTTCTTCTGGGCTCAATGAACACTGAAGCTTTCTTT	CSVLLGSMNTEAFF
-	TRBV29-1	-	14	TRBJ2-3	TGCAGCGTTGCTGGACAGAGTAGCACAGATACGCAGTATTTT	CSVAGQSSTDTQYF
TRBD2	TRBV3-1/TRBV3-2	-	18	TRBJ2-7	TGTGCCAGCAGCCAAGATTCCAGCGGGAGGGAGACCTCCTACGAGCAGTACTTC	CASSQDSSGRETSYEQYF
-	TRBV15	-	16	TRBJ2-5	TGTGCCACCAGCAGAGCCTTACAGGGAGCCGGAGAGACCCAGTACTTC	CATSRALQGAGETQYF
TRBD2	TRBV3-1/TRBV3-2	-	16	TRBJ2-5	TGTGCCAGCAGCCCCCGACTAGCGGGGATACAAGAGACCCAGTACTTC	CASSPRLAGIQETQYF
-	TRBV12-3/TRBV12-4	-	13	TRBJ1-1	TGTGCCAGCGTCGGACAGCTGAACACTGAAGCTTTCTTT	CASVGQLNTEAFF
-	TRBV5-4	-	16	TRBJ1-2	TGTGCCAGCAGCTTGGCCGGGGGTTCCCCTAACTATGGCTACACCTTC	CASSLAGGSPNYGYTF
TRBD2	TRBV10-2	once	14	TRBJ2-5	TGCGCCAGCAGTCAGACTAGCCTGCAAGAGACCCAGTACTTC	CASSQTSLQETQYF
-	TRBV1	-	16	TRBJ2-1	TGCACCAGCAGCCAAGTGTGGGCAAGTCCCCACAATGAGCAGTTCTTC	CTSSQVWASPHNEQFF
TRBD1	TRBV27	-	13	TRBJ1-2	TGTGCCAGCCGACAGGGTATAGGCTATGGCTACACCTTC	CASRQGIGYGYTF
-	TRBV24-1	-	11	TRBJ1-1	TGTGCCACCACGGTGAACACTGAAGCTTTCTTT	CATTVNTEAFF
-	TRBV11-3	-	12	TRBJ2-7	TGTGCCAGCAGCGCCAGCTCCTACGAGCAGTACTTC	CASSASSYEQYF
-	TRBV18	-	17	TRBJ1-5	TGTGCCAGCTCACCACCTAGAAGGGGGAATTTGTATCAGCCCCAGCATTTT	CASSPPRRGNLYQPQHF
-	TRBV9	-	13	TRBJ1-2	TGTGCCAGCAGCGTAAGACAGGCCTATGGCTACACCTTC	CASSVRQAYGYTF
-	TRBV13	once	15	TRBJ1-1	TGTGCCAGCAGACAAGACCGGGATTTGAACACTGAAGCTTTCTTT	CASRQDRDLNTEAFF
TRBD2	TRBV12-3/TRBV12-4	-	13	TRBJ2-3	TGTGCCGCGGGACTAGCGGGGATAGATACGCAGTATTTT	CAAGLAGIDTQYF